This T cell receptor (beta chain) stems from a study of STAT3 mutations in large granular lymphocyte leukemia. General study results and limits: In T-cell large granular lymphocyte leukemia, about half of patients showed multiple immunodominant subclonotypes.

Germline V CDR1 and CDR2: DFQATT, SNEGSKA (reference sequence). V lost 6 bases and J 6 bases, leaving 11 bases between the germline ends. This CDR3 contains 11 residues. The table came from immunoSEQ multiplex PCR; TCRdb's copy has only in-frame clones and leaves some out. The sample has about 16,000 clones, roughly 81% seen once. A remark on this clone: Its matching antigen is unknown.

This sequence was found in a man over 45 with T-cell large granular lymphocyte leukemia. Some clones in this sample may be carry-over from other donors' samples. The chain links TRBV20-1 to TRBJ1-2; no definite D call. Sample: peripheral blood mononuclear cells. CDR3 region: CSAVNRNGYTF. DNA for the CDR3: TGCAGTGCAGTCAACAGAAATGGCTACACCTTC.